Listed below are T cell receptor beta chains from one sample, sequenced in a study of human T cells and chemical hapten exposure. TCRdb called the RACE reads again in MiXCR, with one record for every CDR3 protein. The sample consists of fewer than 200,000 distinct CDR3 sequences, under 35% of them appearing once. Here the sequenced sample was whole blood, taken in connection with sensitization to the hapten diphenylcyclopropenone (DPC). All receptors come from a woman under 40 with alopecia areata. Some clones in this sample may be carry-over from other donors' samples. CDR3s include the opening cysteine and the closing phenylalanine or tryptophan.

cdr3_length v_call cdr3_aa
13 TRBV7-2 CASSPGFPNEQYF
15 TRBV28 CASMTGGSYNSPLHF
14 TRBV5-1 CASRHEDLNTEAFF
14 TRBV28 CASIPGQKTDTQYF
14 TRBV7-2 CASRLGGGTDTQYF
13 TRBV28 CATEATGFEGYTF
14 TRBV29-1 CSVGVAGAGETQYF
15 TRBV6-5 CASSRGLAGSGEQYF
18 TRBV9 CASSVQGAVGNSGNTIYF
17 TRBV4-3 CASSTQTGTGANSPLHF
13 TRBV29-1 CSARDREYGGYTF
12 TRBV12-3/TRBV12-4 CASSPRPDEQYF
12 TRBV6-5 CASSSQNQPQHF
12 TRBV6-6 CASGTGMNEQYF
13 TRBV20-1 CSADAGTDNEQFF
13 TRBV6-2/TRBV6-3 CASSYRDTGELFF
13 TRBV4-3 CASSYDTNQPQHF
11 TRBV28 CASTRGLEQYF
15 TRBV20-1 CSARNPARGFTEAFF
14 TRBV28 CASSSGLGNQPQHF
16 TRBV12-3/TRBV12-4 CASSPTTGSSNTEAFF
16 TRBV28 CASNPGGLAGMETQYF
13 TRBV7-2 CASSKPGASEQYF
16 TRBV10-3 CAISGKGTGGGNEQFF
13 TRBV2 CASSGSGGHEQFF
14 TRBV12-3/TRBV12-4 CASSKWTGEETQYF
13 TRBV28 CASSQDQGNIQYF
18 TRBV7-6 CASSLRGSEGVSSYEQYF
14 TRBV28 CASSYDSGLVKPFF
13 TRBV6-1 CASRNIWDTEAFF
15 TRBV5-1 CASSTQLENTGELFF
15 TRBV29-1 CSVEDRASRGDIQYF
17 TRBV20-1 CSFHSGTGPSGANVLTF
13 TRBV27 CASSRVYTDTQYF
13 TRBV28 CASIRTTTDTQYF